This entry is about one T cell receptor beta chain. The antigen is undetermined. Profiling relied on immunoSEQ multiplex PCR, and the TCRdb table lists in-frame clones only, not all of them. The sample carries roughly 4,500 clones, roughly 72% recorded once. This sample is drawn from a study of T cells after posttransplantation cyclophosphamide. Cyclophosphamide on days +3 and +4 followed busulfan-fludarabine conditioning and a marrow graft. The study, taken as a whole, reports: Later blood repertoires were often dominated by clones from the donor CD8+ memory compartment. TRB clonality was highly associated with recipient CMV seropositivity and reactivation. Skin or GI-infiltrating T cells shared few TRB sequences with blood.

V was pared by 7 bases and J by 1 base, with 9 bases of the junction left unmatched. The CDR3 has 14 residues. Per the germline V gene, CDR1 is GTSNPN and CDR2 is SVGIG (reference sequence). Sequenced here: PBMCs, sampled 362 days after allogeneic stem cell transplant with posttransplant cyclophosphamide. V is TRBV30 and J is TRBJ2-7; 8 bases align to TRBD2. This TCR came from a male patient aged 55 to 69 who received an allogeneic stem cell transplant from an unrelated donor, was CMV-positive, and had acute GVHD only. Some T cells may be the graft donor's. The CDR3 DNA follows: TGTGCCTCTTCGGGGGGGCACGCGTCCTACGAGCAGTACTTC. This codes for CASSGGHASYEQYF.